The source of this T cell receptor beta chain is a study of OX40 agonist ivuxolimab in advanced cancers. For the study at large: Recorded diagnoses for dose-escalation patients were hepatocellular carcinoma, melanoma, renal cell or head and neck cancer.

Study-level points and caveats: Expanded peripheral T cell antigen specificity was not determined. Expanded clones tended on average to be more numerous among CD8+ T cells than CD4+.

TCRdb keeps only in-frame clones here, not all; method: immunoSEQ multiplex PCR. The table lists fewer than 30,000 clones, approximately 93% of them singletons. The J segment lost 3 bases and the V segment lost 5 bases, leaving 4 bases of the junction unmatched. The length of the CDR3 is 15 residues. Germline-derived CDR1 and CDR2 are SEHNR and FQNEAQ (reference sequence). Concerning this clone: Its antigen is unidentified.

The receptor was derived from an adult with an advanced solid tumor such as melanoma, head and neck, liver or kidney cancer. Sequencing was performed on CD4+ or CD8+ T cells sorted from blood, taken in a trial of the OX40 agonist ivuxolimab. The chain links TRBV7-9 to TRBJ2-7, with 13 bases that match TRBD2. CDR3 residues: CASSATSGRVYEQYF. Here the CDR3 DNA reads TGTGCCAGCAGCGCTACTAGCGGGAGGGTCTACGAGCAGTACTTC.